These T cell receptor beta chains were read from a single sample in a study of CD8 T cells in ankylosing spondylitis. MiXCR, run by TCRdb on the 5' RACE reads, gives a single entry per CDR3 protein. Among 150,000 to 250,000 distinct CDR3 sequences listed, more than 10% were seen once. The sample consisted of blood, either unsorted or a sorted T cell fraction (not recorded which). The receptor source for this set is a male donor with ankylosing spondylitis or in good health (not recorded which). Both conserved end residues are part of each CDR3. D genes are given only for firm matches. The listing skips clone size in some rows; elsewhere it reads once, few, many or a size class.

DNA: TGCGCCAGCAGCCAAGAGGCAGCTCCGAGCTCCTACAATGAGCAGTTCTTC
CDR3: CASSQEAAPSSYNEQFF
J: TRBJ2-1
D: NA
size: few
V: TRBV4-1

DNA: TGCAGTGCTACCACTACTAGCGGGAGCCCAGATACGCAGTATTTT
CDR3: CSATTTSGSPDTQYF
J: TRBJ2-3
D: TRBD2
size: few
V: TRBV20-1

DNA: TGTGCCAGCAGTTCAGCGGGGGGGCCCCAAGAGACCCAGTACTTC
CDR3: CASSSAGGPQETQYF
J: TRBJ2-5
D: TRBD2
size: NA
V: TRBV12-3/TRBV12-4

DNA: TGCGCCAGCAGGGCAAACAGGGGTCTGAACACTGAAGCTTTCTTT
CDR3: CASRANRGLNTEAFF
J: TRBJ1-1
D: TRBD1
size: NA
V: TRBV10-2

DNA: TGTGCCAGCAGCCCGCAAGCTGCCCTGGACGGAAACACCGGGGAGCTGTTTTTT
CDR3: CASSPQAALDGNTGELFF
J: TRBJ2-2
D: NA
size: NA
V: TRBV3-1

DNA: TGTGCCAGCAGCGTAGGACTAGCGGGGGATATTTCCTACGAGCAGTACTTC
CDR3: CASSVGLAGDISYEQYF
J: TRBJ2-7
D: TRBD2
size: NA
V: TRBV9

DNA: TGTGCCAGCAGTCCCCGGGTAGCTCCCTACGAGCAGTACTTC
CDR3: CASSPRVAPYEQYF
J: TRBJ2-7
D: NA
size: NA
V: TRBV12-3/TRBV12-4

DNA: TGTGCCAGCAGCCCCGGACTAGCGTCTCAAGAGACCCAGTACTTC
CDR3: CASSPGLASQETQYF
J: TRBJ2-5
D: TRBD2
size: few
V: TRBV9

DNA: TGTGCCAGCAGCGCTACACCTGGGGAGCAGTACTTC
CDR3: CASSATPGEQYF
J: TRBJ2-7
D: NA
size: NA
V: TRBV7-9

DNA: TGTGCCAGCAGCTCAAAGGCGGAAGGGGCCAACGTCCTGACTTTC
CDR3: CASSSKAEGANVLTF
J: TRBJ2-6
D: NA
size: NA
V: TRBV7-9

DNA: TGCGCCAGCAGCCAAGCGCTGGATTTCTACAATGAGCAGTTCTTC
CDR3: CASSQALDFYNEQFF
J: TRBJ2-1
D: NA
size: few
V: TRBV4-1

DNA: TGTGCCAGCCGTGCTTGGGGGGCGGGTGAGCACTACTTC
CDR3: CASRAWGAGEHYF
J: TRBJ2-7
D: NA
size: NA
V: TRBV27

DNA: TGCGCCAGCAGCCAAGTCCCTCAAAGCGGCAAAAACATTCAGTACTTC
CDR3: CASSQVPQSGKNIQYF
J: TRBJ2-4
D: NA
size: many
V: TRBV4-1

DNA: TGCGCCAGCAGCTTGGCCGACACTGAAGCTTTCTTT
CDR3: CASSLADTEAFF
J: TRBJ1-1
D: NA
size: many
V: TRBV5-1

DNA: TGTGCCAGCAGCTTAGTCAGAGGGGAATATGGCTACACCTTC
CDR3: CASSLVRGEYGYTF
J: TRBJ1-2
D: NA
size: few
V: TRBV7-9

DNA: TGTGCCAGCAGCCCCGTGCAGAACACTGAAGCTTTCTTT
CDR3: CASSPVQNTEAFF
J: TRBJ1-1
D: NA
size: few
V: TRBV7-6

DNA: TGTGCCAGCAGCTTAGGAGAAGGGCCCGGCTATGGCTACACCTTC
CDR3: CASSLGEGPGYGYTF
J: TRBJ1-2
D: NA
size: NA
V: TRBV11-2

DNA: TGCAGCGTTCAAACAGAATCGACCTACGAGCAGTACTTC
CDR3: CSVQTESTYEQYF
J: TRBJ2-7
D: NA
size: NA
V: TRBV29-1

DNA: TGTGCCAGCAGCCCCCTGACTCCCTTCTACAATGAGCAGTTCTTC
CDR3: CASSPLTPFYNEQFF
J: TRBJ2-1
D: NA
size: NA
V: TRBV7-9

DNA: TGTGCCAGCAGTATACAGGGGGGCTACGAGCAGTACTTC
CDR3: CASSIQGGYEQYF
J: TRBJ2-7
D: TRBD1
size: NA
V: TRBV7-2

DNA: TGTGCCAGCAGCTACGATCCGGGACCACACTACAATGAGCAGTTCTTC
CDR3: CASSYDPGPHYNEQFF
J: TRBJ2-1
D: NA
size: many
V: TRBV7-9

DNA: TGCAGCGCACACACGCCGAACACCGGGGAGCTGTTTTTT
CDR3: CSAHTPNTGELFF
J: TRBJ2-2
D: NA
size: NA
V: TRBV29-1

DNA: TGCGCCAGCAGCTTTAGATCAGAGGGCTACGAGCAGTACTTC
CDR3: CASSFRSEGYEQYF
J: TRBJ2-7
D: NA
size: few
V: TRBV5-1

DNA: TGTGCCAGCAGCTTAGAACGGGGGTACACAGATACGCAGTATTTT
CDR3: CASSLERGYTDTQYF
J: TRBJ2-3
D: NA
size: NA
V: TRBV13

DNA: TGTGCCAGCAGCTTAGATGGCCCCGAGCAGTTCTTC
CDR3: CASSLDGPEQFF
J: TRBJ2-1
D: NA
size: many
V: TRBV7-8

DNA: TGCGCCAGCAGCCCCGAGCCGGGACAGGGTCTCAATGAGCAGTTCTTC
CDR3: CASSPEPGQGLNEQFF
J: TRBJ2-1
D: TRBD1
size: few
V: TRBV5-1

DNA: TGTGCCAGCAGTGATGGACTAGCGGGGGGAATTAGCACAGATACGCAGTATTTT
CDR3: CASSDGLAGGISTDTQYF
J: TRBJ2-3
D: TRBD2
size: few
V: TRBV2

DNA: TGTGCCAGCAGCTCAGGGGGGGCAGGCAATCAGCCCCAGCATTTT
CDR3: CASSSGGAGNQPQHF
J: TRBJ1-5
D: TRBD1
size: NA
V: TRBV11-2

DNA: TGTGCCAGCAGCCGACAGGGGACGAATAGCAATCAGCCCCAGCATTTT
CDR3: CASSRQGTNSNQPQHF
J: TRBJ1-5
D: TRBD1
size: few
V: TRBV27

DNA: TGCGCCAGCAGCCAAGAACAGGGGGGAATGAACACTGAAGCTTTCTTT
CDR3: CASSQEQGGMNTEAFF
J: TRBJ1-1
D: TRBD1
size: NA
V: TRBV4-1

DNA: TGTGCCAGCAGTGTTGGGACAGCAACTAATGAAAAACTGTTTTTT
CDR3: CASSVGTATNEKLFF
J: TRBJ1-4
D: TRBD1
size: NA
V: TRBV6-1

DNA: TGTGCCAGCAGCCGGGCGGAGACCCAGTACTTC
CDR3: CASSRAETQYF
J: TRBJ2-5
D: NA
size: few
V: TRBV7-9

DNA: TGTGCCAGCAGTTACTGGGACTCCCCAGCTCCCTACAATGAGCAGTTCTTC
CDR3: CASSYWDSPAPYNEQFF
J: TRBJ2-1
D: NA
size: few
V: TRBV6-5

DNA: TGTGCCAGCAGTCAAACCTGGGAGACCCAGTACTTC
CDR3: CASSQTWETQYF
J: TRBJ2-5
D: NA
size: NA
V: TRBV7-9

DNA: TGCGCCAGCAGCCAAGCTTGGGCAGGGGAACGCGAGCAGTACTTC
CDR3: CASSQAWAGEREQYF
J: TRBJ2-7
D: NA
size: NA
V: TRBV4-1

DNA: TGCGCCAGCAGGCAAAACGTCCAAGGTGAGCAGTTCTTC
CDR3: CASRQNVQGEQFF
J: TRBJ2-1
D: NA
size: NA
V: TRBV4-1

DNA: TGTGCCAGCAGCCAAGGGGGACCGGGACAGGGGATCTACGAGCAGTACTTC
CDR3: CASSQGGPGQGIYEQYF
J: TRBJ2-7
D: TRBD1
size: few
V: TRBV4-2

DNA: TGTGCTAGTGGTTTGGGACTAGCGGGGGGCTCGGGCAATGAGCAGTTCTTC
CDR3: CASGLGLAGGSGNEQFF
J: TRBJ2-1
D: TRBD2
size: few
V: TRBV12-5

DNA: TGCGCCAGCTACCCCGGGACAGGGGAATCCTACGAGCAGTACTTC
CDR3: CASYPGTGESYEQYF
J: TRBJ2-7
D: TRBD1
size: NA
V: TRBV5-1

DNA: TGTGCCAGCAGCCAGGGAGAGACTAGCGGGGGGGCCGGAGAGACCCAGTACTTC
CDR3: CASSQGETSGGAGETQYF
J: TRBJ2-5
D: TRBD2
size: NA
V: TRBV4-2

DNA: TGTGCCAGCAGTACTGGGACAGCCCTCTCCTACGAGCAGTACTTC
CDR3: CASSTGTALSYEQYF
J: TRBJ2-7
D: TRBD1
size: NA
V: TRBV6-5

DNA: TGTGCCAGCAGCGTAGAGGGGACAGGGAGAAACACCATATATTTT
CDR3: CASSVEGTGRNTIYF
J: TRBJ1-3
D: TRBD1
size: NA
V: TRBV9

DNA: TGCAGTGCTAGAGTAGTAGCGGGGCCTATCAATGAGCAGTTCTTC
CDR3: CSARVVAGPINEQFF
J: TRBJ2-1
D: TRBD2
size: few
V: TRBV20-1

DNA: TGTGCCAGCAGTTTTCGGACCACGAGGACCCAGTACTTC
CDR3: CASSFRTTRTQYF
J: TRBJ2-5
D: NA
size: few
V: TRBV12-3/TRBV12-4

DNA: TGTGCCAGCAGCGAAATCGGGACAGGGGGAGGCGAAGAGACCCAGTACTTC
CDR3: CASSEIGTGGGEETQYF
J: TRBJ2-5
D: TRBD1
size: few
V: TRBV6-1

DNA: TGTGCTAGTGGTTTTGCCAGGGAGGATGGCTACACCTTC
CDR3: CASGFAREDGYTF
J: TRBJ1-2
D: NA
size: NA
V: TRBV12-5

DNA: TGTGCCTGGAGTCCCACAGGGGCCGGGGAGCTGTTTTTT
CDR3: CAWSPTGAGELFF
J: TRBJ2-2
D: TRBD1
size: NA
V: TRBV30

DNA: TGTGCCTGCAGCCAAGATACGGGGGGGGGCTGGGAGCAGTTCTTC
CDR3: CACSQDTGGGWEQFF
J: TRBJ2-1
D: TRBD2
size: NA
V: TRBV3-1

DNA: TGCAGTGCTAGAGGGGGCGGGAGGGCTTACAATGAGCAGTTCTTC
CDR3: CSARGGGRAYNEQFF
J: TRBJ2-1
D: TRBD2
size: NA
V: TRBV20-1

DNA: TGCAGCGTCAAGGACAGTCTCGGCTACACCTTC
CDR3: CSVKDSLGYTF
J: TRBJ1-2
D: NA
size: many
V: TRBV29-1

DNA: TGTGCCAGCAGTTACTCCACGACAGACACTGAAGCTTTCTTT
CDR3: CASSYSTTDTEAFF
J: TRBJ1-1
D: NA
size: few
V: TRBV6-2/TRBV6-3

DNA: TGTGCTAGTGGTTTGGGCCAGGGCCCCTACGAGCAGTACTTC
CDR3: CASGLGQGPYEQYF
J: TRBJ2-7
D: NA
size: few
V: TRBV12-5

DNA: TGTGCCAGCAGCAAGGAAAAACAGGGCTCGAACACCGGGGAGCTGTTTTTT
CDR3: CASSKEKQGSNTGELFF
J: TRBJ2-2
D: NA
size: few
V: TRBV21-1

DNA: TGTGCCAGCAGCTTAGCCGGACAGGGATTCCACGAGCAGTACTTC
CDR3: CASSLAGQGFHEQYF
J: TRBJ2-7
D: TRBD1
size: NA
V: TRBV7-6

DNA: TGTGCCAGCAGCCTGGGGCAGGACCTCCGCAACTATGGCTACACCTTC
CDR3: CASSLGQDLRNYGYTF
J: TRBJ1-2
D: NA
size: NA
V: TRBV12-3/TRBV12-4